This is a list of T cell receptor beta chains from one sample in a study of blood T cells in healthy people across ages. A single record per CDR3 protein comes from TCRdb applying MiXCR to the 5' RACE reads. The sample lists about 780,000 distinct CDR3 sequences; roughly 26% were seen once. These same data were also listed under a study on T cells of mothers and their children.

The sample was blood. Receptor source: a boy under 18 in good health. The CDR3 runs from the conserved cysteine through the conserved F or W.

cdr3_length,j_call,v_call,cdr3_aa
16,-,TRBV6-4,CASSDFSGPRVDEQYF
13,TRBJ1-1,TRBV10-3,CAIRGTRNTEAFF
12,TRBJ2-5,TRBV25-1,CASSRGDETQYF
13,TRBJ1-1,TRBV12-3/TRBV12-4,CASTPLGNTEAFF
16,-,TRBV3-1,CASSPRDSLGYNEQFF
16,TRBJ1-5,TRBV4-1,CASSPGRAGSNQPQHF
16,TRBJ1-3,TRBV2,CASKRGPVFSGNTIYF
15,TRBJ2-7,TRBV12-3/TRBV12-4,CASSLGQGAGDEQYF
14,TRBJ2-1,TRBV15,CATSQRGGWNEQFF
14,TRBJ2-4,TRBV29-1,CSVGDTLAKNIQYF